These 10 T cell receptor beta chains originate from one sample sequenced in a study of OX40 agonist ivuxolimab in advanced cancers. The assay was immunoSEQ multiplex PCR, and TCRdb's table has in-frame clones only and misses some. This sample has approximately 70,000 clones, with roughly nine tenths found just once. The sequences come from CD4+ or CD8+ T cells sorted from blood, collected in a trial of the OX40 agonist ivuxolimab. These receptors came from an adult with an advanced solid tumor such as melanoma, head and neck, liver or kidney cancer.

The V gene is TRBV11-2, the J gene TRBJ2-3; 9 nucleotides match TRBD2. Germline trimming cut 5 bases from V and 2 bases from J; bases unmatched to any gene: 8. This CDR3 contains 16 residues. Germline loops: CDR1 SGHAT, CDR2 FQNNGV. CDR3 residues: CASSPEWTSVTDTQYF. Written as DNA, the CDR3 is TGTGCCAGCAGCCCGGAATGGACTAGCGTCACAGATACGCAGTATTTT. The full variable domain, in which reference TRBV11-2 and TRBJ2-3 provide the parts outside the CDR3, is EAGVAQSPRYKIIEKRQSVAFWCNPISGHATLYWYQQILGQGPKLLIQFQNNGVVDDSQLPKDRFSAERLKGVDSTLKIQPAKLEDSAVYLCASSPEWTSVTDTQYFGPGTRLTVL.

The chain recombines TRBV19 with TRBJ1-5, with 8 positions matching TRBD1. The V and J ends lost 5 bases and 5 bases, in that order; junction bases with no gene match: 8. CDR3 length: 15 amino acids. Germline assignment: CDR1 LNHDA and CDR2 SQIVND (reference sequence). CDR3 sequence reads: CASSAGQGKDQPQHF. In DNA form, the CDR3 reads TGTGCCAGTAGTGCCGGACAGGGAAAGGATCAGCCCCAGCATTTT.

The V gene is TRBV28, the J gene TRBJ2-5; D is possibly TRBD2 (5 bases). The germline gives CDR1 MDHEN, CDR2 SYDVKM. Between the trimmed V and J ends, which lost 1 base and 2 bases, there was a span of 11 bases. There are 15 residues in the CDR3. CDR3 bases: TGTGCCAGCAGTTTATTGAGAGGGCCACAAGAGACCCAGTACTTC. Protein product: CASSLLRGPQETQYF.

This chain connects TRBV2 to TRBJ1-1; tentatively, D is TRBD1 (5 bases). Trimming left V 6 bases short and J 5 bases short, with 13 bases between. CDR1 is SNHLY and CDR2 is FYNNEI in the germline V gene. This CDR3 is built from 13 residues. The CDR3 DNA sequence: TGTGCCAGCAGGGGACTGGGGTGGACTGAAGCTTTCTTT. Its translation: CASRGLGWTEAFF.

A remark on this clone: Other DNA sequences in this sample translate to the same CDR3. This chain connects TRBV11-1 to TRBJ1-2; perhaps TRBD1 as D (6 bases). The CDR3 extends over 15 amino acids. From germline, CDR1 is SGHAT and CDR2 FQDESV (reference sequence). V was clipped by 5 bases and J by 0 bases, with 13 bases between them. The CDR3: CASSPRTASNYGYTF. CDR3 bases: TGTGCCAGCAGCCCGAGGACAGCCTCTAACTATGGCTACACCTTC.

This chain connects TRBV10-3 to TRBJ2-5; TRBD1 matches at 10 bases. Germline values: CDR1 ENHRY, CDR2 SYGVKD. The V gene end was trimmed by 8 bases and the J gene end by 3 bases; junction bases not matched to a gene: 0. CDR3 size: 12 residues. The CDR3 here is CAIGQGEETQYF. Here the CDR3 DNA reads TGTGCCATCGGACAGGGGGAAGAGACCCAGTACTTC.

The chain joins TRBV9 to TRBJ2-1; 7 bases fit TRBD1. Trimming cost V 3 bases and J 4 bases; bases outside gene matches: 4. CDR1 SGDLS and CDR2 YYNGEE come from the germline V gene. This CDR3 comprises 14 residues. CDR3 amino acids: CASSARDSYNEQFF. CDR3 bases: TGTGCCAGCAGCGCTAGGGACAGTTACAATGAGCAGTTCTTC.

Written as DNA, the CDR3 is TGTGCCAGCAGTGAAGGGTGGCAGGGGAGAGCTTTCTTT. Translating gives CASSEGWQGRAFF. The chain carries TRBV2 and TRBJ1-1; weak D call: TRBD1 (6 bases). This CDR3 spans 13 amino acids. V lost 1 base, J lost 10 bases, and 13 bases lay in between. Germline values: CDR1 SNHLY, CDR2 FYNNEI.

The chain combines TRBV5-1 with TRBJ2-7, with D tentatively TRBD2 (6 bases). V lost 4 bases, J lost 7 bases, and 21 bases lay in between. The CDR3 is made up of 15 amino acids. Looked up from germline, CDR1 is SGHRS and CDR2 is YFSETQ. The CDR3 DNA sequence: TGCGCCAGCAGCGCGGACTTAGCGGCCGCTCGGGAGCAGTACTTC. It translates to CASSADLAAAREQYF.

This chain's CDR3 is CAWESGNTDTQYF. The CDR3, as DNA: TGTGCCTGGGAAAGCGGGAACACAGATACGCAGTATTTT. V gene TRBV30 combines with J gene TRBJ2-3; the match to TRBD2 covers 7 bases. Germline assignment: CDR1 GTSNPN and CDR2 SVGIG (reference sequence). The CDR3 length is 13 residues. Trimming took 5 bases from V and 2 from J; bases not matched to a gene: 4.